This TCR beta chain was identified in a study of blood T cell repertoires in COVID-19 (dated by TCRdb to the early 2020s). Study-level background: Collaborator samples came from the United States, Italy and Spain and covered acute and convalescent phases of COVID-19. The prospective study material was composed of cDNA or gDNA derived from T cells, B-cell-depleted T cells, or PBMCs. Subjects who had been exposed to COVID-19, were actively infected with it, or had recovered from it provided the deeply sampled blood TCRbeta repertoires that made up the dataset. The repertoires were released in a freely available public database intended as a resource for research on the immune response to SARS-CoV-2. The samples were drawn from two sources: the first 160 participants of the ongoing ImmuneRACE study, and fewer than 1,500 subjects contributed by 6 global collaborators. Sample metadata almost always included a de-identified subject ID, COVID-19 status, age in years and sex. HLA class I and class II types, where available, came from metadata supplied by the sample provider rather than from assay-based typing. Results the study describes overall, beyond this receptor: How much clinical and demographic metadata was included differed by source and by participant, and the metadata was provided uncurated.

Whole blood was collected in K2EDTA tubes by collaborating institutions according to the institutions' own protocols. For TCRbeta analysis, collaborators shipped samples as frozen whole blood, isolated PBMCs, or DNA extracted from either of those sample types. Reading the germline V gene (reference sequence) gives CDR1 MNHEY and CDR2 SMNVEV. The CDR3 has 13 amino acids, counting the end cysteine and phenylalanine. Of the read, only the CDR3 DNA is kept; its 39 bases are in frame from base 1. At the junction V is shortened by 6 bases and J by 4 bases, with 9 bases in between. TCRbeta CDR3 regions were amplified from genomic DNA by means of the immunoSEQ Assay, a bias-controlled multiplex PCR. The source study handled its data this way. Nucleated cell counts per sample were estimated from amplification of reference gene primers within the assay. To quantify the absolute abundance of each unique TCRbeta CDR3 rearrangement, sequence reads were collapsed and filtered. For each sample, productive Simpson clonality was calculated as the square root of Simpson's diversity index across productive rearrangements. TCRdb took over this immuneACCESS table, retaining in-frame rearrangements with V and J assigned. Such tables are incomplete; in checked studies, under half of the missing clones stem from an unresolved V gene, and the remainder is unexplained. V and J calls and clone size are given by that table; D and trimming were obtained from the DNA. Here the sample has fewer than 80,000 clones; roughly 80% occur a single time. The ten biggest clones cover 8.5% to 10% of the sample.

To note about this clone: The clone's antigen remains unknown. No base-level quality is on record; no much larger clone is a single base apart.

Sequencing was performed on peripheral blood. The chain couples TRBV27 to TRBJ2-2; no confident D gene assignment can be made. The sequence was collected from a woman aged 80 or older with acute or convalescent COVID-19. The bases read TGTGCCAGCAGGAGTCTGGTCACCGGGGAGCTGTTTTTT. Its protein reads: CASRSLVTGELFF.